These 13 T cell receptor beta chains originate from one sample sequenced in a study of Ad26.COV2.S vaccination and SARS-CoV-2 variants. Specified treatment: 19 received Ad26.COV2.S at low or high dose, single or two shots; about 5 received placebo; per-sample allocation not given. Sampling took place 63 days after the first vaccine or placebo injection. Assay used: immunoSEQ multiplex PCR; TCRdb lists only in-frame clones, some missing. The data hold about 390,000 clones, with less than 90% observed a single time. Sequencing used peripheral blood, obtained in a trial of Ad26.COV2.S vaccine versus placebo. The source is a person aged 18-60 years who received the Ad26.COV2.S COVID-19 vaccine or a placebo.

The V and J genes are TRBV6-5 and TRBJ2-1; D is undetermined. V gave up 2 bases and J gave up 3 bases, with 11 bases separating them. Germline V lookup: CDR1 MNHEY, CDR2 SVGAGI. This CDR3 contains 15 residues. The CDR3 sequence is CASSYQSVFYNEQFF. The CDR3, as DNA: TGTGCCAGCAGTTACCAATCGGTCTTCTACAATGAGCAGTTCTTC.

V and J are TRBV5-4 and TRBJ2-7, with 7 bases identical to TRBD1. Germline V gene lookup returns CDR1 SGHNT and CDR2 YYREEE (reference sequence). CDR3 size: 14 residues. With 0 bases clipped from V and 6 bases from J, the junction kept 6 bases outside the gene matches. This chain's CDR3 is CASSLAVPGGEQYF. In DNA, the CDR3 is TGTGCCAGCAGCTTGGCGGTGCCAGGGGGCGAGCAGTACTTC.

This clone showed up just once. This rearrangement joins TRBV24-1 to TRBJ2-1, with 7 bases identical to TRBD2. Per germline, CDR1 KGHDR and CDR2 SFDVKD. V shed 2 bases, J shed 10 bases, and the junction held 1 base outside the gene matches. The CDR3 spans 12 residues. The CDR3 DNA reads TGTGCCACCAGTGATTCGGGGGGAGAGCAGTTCTTC. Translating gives CATSDSGGEQFF.

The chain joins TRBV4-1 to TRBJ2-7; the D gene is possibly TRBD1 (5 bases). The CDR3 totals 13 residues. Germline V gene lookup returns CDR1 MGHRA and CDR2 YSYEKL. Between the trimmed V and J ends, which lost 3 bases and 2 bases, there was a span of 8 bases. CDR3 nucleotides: TGCGCCAGCAGCCAGGGGCTAGCCTACGAGCAGTACTTC. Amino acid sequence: CASSQGLAYEQYF.

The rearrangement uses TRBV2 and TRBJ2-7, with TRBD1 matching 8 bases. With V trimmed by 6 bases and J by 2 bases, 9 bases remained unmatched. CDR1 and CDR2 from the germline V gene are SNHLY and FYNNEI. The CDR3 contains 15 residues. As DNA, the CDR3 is TGTGCCAGCAGATCCCCCGGGACAGGAACCTACGAGCAGTACTTC. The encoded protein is CASRSPGTGTYEQYF.

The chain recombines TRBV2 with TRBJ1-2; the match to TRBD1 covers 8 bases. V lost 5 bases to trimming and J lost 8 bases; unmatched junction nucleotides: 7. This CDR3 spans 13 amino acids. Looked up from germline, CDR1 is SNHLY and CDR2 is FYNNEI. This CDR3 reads CASSPQGAGGYTF. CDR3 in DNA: TGTGCCAGCAGTCCTCAGGGGGCCGGGGGCTACACCTTC.

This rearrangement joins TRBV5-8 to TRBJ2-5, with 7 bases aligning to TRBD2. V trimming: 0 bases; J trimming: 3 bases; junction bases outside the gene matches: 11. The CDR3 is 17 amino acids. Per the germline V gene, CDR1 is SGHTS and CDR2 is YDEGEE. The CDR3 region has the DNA TGTGCCAGCAGCTTGGGGACTAGTTCCCTTTCTGAAGAGACCCAGTACTTC. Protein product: CASSLGTSSLSEETQYF.

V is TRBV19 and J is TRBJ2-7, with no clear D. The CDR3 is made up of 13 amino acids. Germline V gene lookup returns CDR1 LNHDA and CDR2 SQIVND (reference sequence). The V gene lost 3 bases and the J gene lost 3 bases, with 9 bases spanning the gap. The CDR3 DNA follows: TGTGCCAGTAGTATTACAGTGCTCTACGAGCAGTACTTC. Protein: CASSITVLYEQYF.

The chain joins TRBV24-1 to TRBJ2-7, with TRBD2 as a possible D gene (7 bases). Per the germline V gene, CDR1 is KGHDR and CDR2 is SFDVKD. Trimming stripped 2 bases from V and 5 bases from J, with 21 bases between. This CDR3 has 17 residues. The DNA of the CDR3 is TGTGCCACCAGTGATTCGACAGGCGGGAGTAGAGTCAACGAGCAGTACTTC. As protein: CATSDSTGGSRVNEQYF.

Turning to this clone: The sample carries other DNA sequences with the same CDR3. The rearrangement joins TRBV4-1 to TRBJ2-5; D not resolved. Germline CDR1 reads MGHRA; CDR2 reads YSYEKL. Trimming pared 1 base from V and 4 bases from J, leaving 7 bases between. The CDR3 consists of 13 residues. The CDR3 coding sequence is TGCGCCAGCAGCCAAGTCCTCCGAGAGACCCAGTACTTC. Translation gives CASSQVLRETQYF.

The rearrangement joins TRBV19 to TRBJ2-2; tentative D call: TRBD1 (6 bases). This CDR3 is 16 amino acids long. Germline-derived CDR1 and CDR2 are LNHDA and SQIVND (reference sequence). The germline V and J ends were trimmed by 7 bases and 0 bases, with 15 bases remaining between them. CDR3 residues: CASIIRGDTNTGELFF. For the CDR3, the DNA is TGTGCCAGTATCATCAGGGGCGATACGAACACCGGGGAGCTGTTTTTT.

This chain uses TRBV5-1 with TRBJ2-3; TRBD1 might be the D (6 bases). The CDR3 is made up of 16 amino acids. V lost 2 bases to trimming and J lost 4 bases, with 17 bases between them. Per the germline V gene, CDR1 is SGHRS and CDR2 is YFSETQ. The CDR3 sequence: CASSFLGTKGADTQYF. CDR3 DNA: TGCGCCAGCAGCTTTCTGGGGACAAAGGGTGCAGATACGCAGTATTTT.

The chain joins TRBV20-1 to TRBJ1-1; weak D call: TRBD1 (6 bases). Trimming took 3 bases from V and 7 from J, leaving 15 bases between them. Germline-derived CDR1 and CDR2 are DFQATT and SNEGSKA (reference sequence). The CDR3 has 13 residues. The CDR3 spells CSASSPGHHEAFF. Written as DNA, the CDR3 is TGCAGTGCTAGTTCTCCGGGACACCATGAAGCTTTCTTT.